This TCR beta chain is drawn from a study of Ad26.COV2.S vaccination and SARS-CoV-2 variants. The repertoire was sequenced with immunoSEQ multiplex PCR; TCRdb's copy has only in-frame clones and lacks some. The sample shows roughly 380,000 clones, about nine tenths of them seen only once. Sample treatment: some 20 received Ad26.COV2.S at low or high dose, single or two shots; roughly five received placebo; per-sample allocation not given. It was on day 63 after the first vaccine or placebo injection that samples were taken. From germline, CDR1 is SGHDT and CDR2 YYEEEE. Trimming stripped 4 bases from V and 4 bases from J, with 14 bases between. The CDR3 loop spans 15 amino acids.

The input for sequencing was peripheral blood, taken in a trial of Ad26.COV2.S vaccine versus placebo. The V gene is TRBV5-6, the J gene TRBJ1-4; D possibly corresponds to TRBD1 (5 bases). The sequence came from a person aged 18-60 years who received the Ad26.COV2.S COVID-19 vaccine or a placebo. CDR3 nucleotide sequence: TGTGCCAGCAGCGGGACGGGCAGAGGTAATGAAAAACTGTTTTTT. Its translation: CASSGTGRGNEKLFF. Combining the CDR3 with reference TRBV5-6 and TRBJ1-4 gives the whole variable domain DAGVTQSPTHLIKTRGQQVTLRCSPKSGHDTVSWYQQALGQGPQFIFQYYEEEERQRGNFPDRFSGHQFPNYSSELNVNALLLGDSALYLCASSGTGRGNEKLFFGSGTQLSVL.